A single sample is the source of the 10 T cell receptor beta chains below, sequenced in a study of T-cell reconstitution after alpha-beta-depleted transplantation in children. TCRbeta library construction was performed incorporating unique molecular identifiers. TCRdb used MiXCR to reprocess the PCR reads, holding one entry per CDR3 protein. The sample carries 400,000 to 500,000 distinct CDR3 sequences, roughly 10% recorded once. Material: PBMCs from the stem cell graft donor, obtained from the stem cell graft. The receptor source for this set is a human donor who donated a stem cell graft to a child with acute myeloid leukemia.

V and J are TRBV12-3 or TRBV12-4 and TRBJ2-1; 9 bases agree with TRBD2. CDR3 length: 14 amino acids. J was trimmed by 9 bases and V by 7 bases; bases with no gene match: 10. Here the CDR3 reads CASTVREGFVEQFF. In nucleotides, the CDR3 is TGTGCCAGCACCGTGCGGGAGGGCTTCGTTGAGCAGTTCTTC.

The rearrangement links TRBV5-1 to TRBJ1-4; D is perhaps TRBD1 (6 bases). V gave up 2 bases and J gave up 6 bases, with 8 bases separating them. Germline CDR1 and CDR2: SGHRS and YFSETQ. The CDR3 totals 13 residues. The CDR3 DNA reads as TGCGCCAGCAGCTTTTCAGGGGATGAAAAACTGTTTTTT. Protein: CASSFSGDEKLFF.

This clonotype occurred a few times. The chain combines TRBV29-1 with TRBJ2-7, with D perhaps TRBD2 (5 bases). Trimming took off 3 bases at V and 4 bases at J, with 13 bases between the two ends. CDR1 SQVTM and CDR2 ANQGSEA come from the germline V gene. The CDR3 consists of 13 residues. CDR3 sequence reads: CSVDRPRGYEQYV. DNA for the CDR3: TGCAGCGTTGATCGTCCCCGGGGATACGAGCAGTACGTC.

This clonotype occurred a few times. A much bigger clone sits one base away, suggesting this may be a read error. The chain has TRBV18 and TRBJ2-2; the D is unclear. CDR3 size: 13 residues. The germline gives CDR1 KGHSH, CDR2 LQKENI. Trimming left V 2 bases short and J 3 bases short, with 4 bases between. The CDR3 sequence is CASSPIDTGELFF. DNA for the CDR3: TGTGCCAGCTCACCAATCGACACCGGGGAGCTGTTTTTT. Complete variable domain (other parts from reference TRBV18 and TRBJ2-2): NAGVMQNPRHLVRRRGQEARLRCSPMKGHSHVYWYRQLPEEGLKFMVYLQKENIIDESGMPKERFSAEFPKEGPSILRIQQVVRGDSAAYFCASSPIDTGELFFGEGSRLTVL.

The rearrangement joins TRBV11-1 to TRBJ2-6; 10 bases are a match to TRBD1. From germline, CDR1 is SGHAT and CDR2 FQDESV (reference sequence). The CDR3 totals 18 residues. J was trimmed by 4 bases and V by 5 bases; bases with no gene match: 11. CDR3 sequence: CASSTATGGNTGANVLTF. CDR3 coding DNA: TGTGCCAGCAGCACGGCGACAGGGGGCAATACCGGGGCCAACGTCCTGACTTTC.

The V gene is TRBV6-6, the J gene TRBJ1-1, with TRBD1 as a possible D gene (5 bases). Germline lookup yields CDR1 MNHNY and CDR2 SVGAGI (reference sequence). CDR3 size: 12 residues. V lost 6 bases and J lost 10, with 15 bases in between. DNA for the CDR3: TGTGCCAGCAGGGAGGGGAATGGGGTAGCTTTCTTT. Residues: CASREGNGVAFF.

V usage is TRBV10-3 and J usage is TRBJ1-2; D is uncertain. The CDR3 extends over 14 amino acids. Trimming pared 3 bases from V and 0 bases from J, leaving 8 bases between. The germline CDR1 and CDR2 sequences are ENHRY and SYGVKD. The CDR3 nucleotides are TGTGCCATCAGTGAAGGGCCGACTAACTATGGCTACACCTTC. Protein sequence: CAISEGPTNYGYTF.

CDR3 bases: TGCGCCAGCATACCTTATCCGGACAGGAGGAACACCGGGGAGCTGTTTTTT. It is translated as CASIPYPDRRNTGELFF. V and J are TRBV5-1 and TRBJ2-2; 7 bases are shared with TRBD1. Germline V gene sequence: CDR1 SGHRS, CDR2 YFSETQ. The V gene end was trimmed by 6 bases and the J gene end by 1 base; junction bases not matched to a gene: 12. The CDR3 runs 17 residues.

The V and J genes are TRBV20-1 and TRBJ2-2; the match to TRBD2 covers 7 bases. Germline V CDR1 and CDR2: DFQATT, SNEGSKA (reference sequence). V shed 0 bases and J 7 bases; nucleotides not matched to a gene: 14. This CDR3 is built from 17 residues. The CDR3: CSARDKPGLFPSGELFF. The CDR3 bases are TGCAGTGCTAGAGATAAACCGGGACTATTCCCCAGCGGGGAGCTGTTTTTT.

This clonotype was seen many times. The chain's CDR3 is CASSVAATPGGGYTF. Written as DNA, the CDR3 is TGTGCCAGCAGCGTAGCCGCAACCCCAGGGGGAGGCTACACCTTC. The chain is built from TRBV9 and TRBJ1-2; TRBD1 matches at 7 bases. The germline gives CDR1 SGDLS, CDR2 YYNGEE. CDR3 length: 15 residues. J gave up 8 bases and V 0 bases, and 10 bases lay outside the gene matches.